Listed here is a single T cell receptor (beta chain). The data were obtained in a study of T cells in Graves' hyperthyroidism and ophthalmopathy. CDR3 size: 16 residues. Trimming removed 4 bases from V and 2 bases from J, with 17 bases in between. Germline V gene data show CDR1 as SGHRS and CDR2 as YFSETQ. What was amplified from RNA transcripts were TCR beta CDR3 regions. The study used the HTBI primer set for a first-round RT-PCR of the TCR CDR3. From the multiplex PCR reads, TCRdb called clonotypes with MiXCR, one entry per CDR3 protein. This sample has about 610,000 distinct CDR3 sequences, with more than 15% found just once.

The receptor's source is a woman aged 40 to 50 with Graves' ophthalmopathy. Sequenced material: blood. The chain uses TRBV5-1 and TRBJ2-3, with D possibly TRBD2 on 5 matching bases. In DNA form, the CDR3 reads TGCGCCAGCAGCCCGAGCGGCAGGCCGACCACAGATACGCAGTATTTT. Amino acid sequence: CASSPSGRPTTDTQYF.